These 10 T cell receptor beta chains were all obtained from the same sample, sequenced in a study of shared clonotypes between healthy human individuals. Assay: immunoSEQ multiplex PCR; the TCRdb copy retains only in-frame clones and omits some. The data hold over 2 million clones, with about 94% observed a single time. The naive CD8 population came from CD45RO-negative cells selected for CCR7, without terminally differentiated effector memory CD45RA+ cells. Sequencing was performed on naive CD8+ T cells sorted from blood. The source of these receptors is a man between 18 and 35 years old in good health.

This sequence joins TRBV11-2 and TRBJ2-7; 11 bases align to TRBD2. CDR1 is SGHAT, CDR2 FQNNGV, per germline. The V segment lost 2 bases and the J segment 4 bases; nucleotides outside the gene matches: 1. This CDR3 contains 14 residues. In nucleotides, the CDR3 is TGTGCCAGCAGCTTACCTAGCGGGGGGTACGAGCAGTACTTC. Translation: CASSLPSGGYEQYF.

This chain uses TRBV30 with TRBJ1-1, with TRBD1 identical over 10 bases. CDR1 GTSNPN and CDR2 SVGIG come from the germline V gene (reference sequence). This CDR3 region has 14 residues. V was pared by 5 bases and J by 5 bases, with 8 bases of the junction left unmatched. The CDR3 coding sequence is TGTGCCTGGCAATCGGGACAGGGGAAGACTGAAGCTTTCTTT. This encodes CAWQSGQGKTEAFF.

Points on this clone: Other DNA sequences of this sample code for an identical CDR3. The chain joins TRBV9 to TRBJ2-5, with 7 positions matching TRBD1. Germline trimming cut 0 bases from V and 2 bases from J; bases unmatched to any gene: 1. Germline CDR1 is SGDLS and CDR2 is YYNGEE. The CDR3 is 14 residues long. This CDR3 is CASSVGDSQETQYF. Here the CDR3 DNA reads TGTGCCAGCAGCGTAGGGGACAGTCAAGAGACCCAGTACTTC.

The gene calls are TRBV7-9 and TRBJ2-2, with D perhaps being TRBD1 or TRBD2 (5 bases each). The CDR3 is made up of 18 amino acids. The V gene's germline CDR1 is SEHNR and CDR2 FQNEAQ (reference sequence). V was pared by 5 bases and J by 1 base, with 20 bases between. CDR3 in DNA: TGTGCCAGCAGCCACACGCGGTTAGGGACGGGGAACACCGGGGAGCTGTTTTTT. Protein sequence: CASSHTRLGTGNTGELFF.

The rearrangement uses TRBV21-1 and TRBJ1-1; the DNA was not used to check the table's D call, TRBD1. TRBV21-1 is deemed a pseudogene. This CDR3 has 17 residues. CDR3 loop: CASSFPTRTRSNTEAFF. In nucleotides, the CDR3 is TGTGCCAGCAGCTTTCCGACCAGGACAAGATCGAACACTGAAGCTTTCTTT.

In DNA form, the CDR3 reads TGTGCCAGCAGGCCGACAGGGATTGGGGGACAGCCCCAGCATTTT. Translation gives CASRPTGIGGQPQHF. The chain links TRBV27 to TRBJ1-5; 7 bases map to TRBD1. The trim removed 6 bases at V and 7 bases at J, leaving 12 bases unmatched. Germline V lookup: CDR1 MNHEY, CDR2 SMNVEV (reference sequence). The CDR3 extends over 15 amino acids.

The chain couples TRBV5-1 to TRBJ2-7; D possibly corresponds to TRBD1 (6 bases). CDR1 and CDR2 (germline): SGHRS, YFSETQ. V was cut by 0 bases and J by 1 base, with 11 bases left in between. The CDR3 length is 15 residues. The CDR3 here is CASSLVPDSSYEQYF. The CDR3 DNA is TGCGCCAGCAGCTTGGTCCCGGACAGTTCCTACGAGCAGTACTTC.

The V call is TRBV10-2, the J call TRBJ2-7; no reliable D call. Trimming cost V 8 bases and J 3 bases, with 11 bases left between them. Germline lookup yields CDR1 WSHSY and CDR2 SAAADI. There are 12 residues in the CDR3. The CDR3 coding sequence is TGCGCCAGCGCTGAACAGATCTACGAGCAGTACTTC. This sequence encodes CASAEQIYEQYF.

The table lists this clone with a few counts. The rearrangement uses TRBV25-1 and TRBJ2-5, with 8 nucleotides matching TRBD2. V trimming: 6 bases; J trimming: 5 bases; junction bases outside the gene matches: 8. The length of the CDR3 is 14 residues. The germline V gene has CDR1 MGHDK and CDR2 SYGVNS. This chain's CDR3 is CASSPGGSSETQYF. In nucleotides, the CDR3 is TGTGCCAGCAGCCCGGGGGGGAGTAGCGAGACCCAGTACTTC.

This clone was observed once. This chain links TRBV30 with TRBJ1-4; D is possibly TRBD1 (5 bases). V was shortened by 5 bases and J by 5 bases, with 12 bases between the two germline ends. This CDR3 has 13 amino acids. Germline values: CDR1 GTSNPN, CDR2 SVGIG (reference sequence). CDR3 region: CAWGDGNNEKLFF. CDR3 sequence (DNA): TGTGCCTGGGGGGACGGGAACAATGAAAAACTGTTTTTT.